This T cell receptor (beta chain) was identified in a study of blood T cell repertoires in COVID-19. V lost 2 bases to trimming and J lost 2 bases; unmatched junction nucleotides: 4. Germline loops: CDR1 MDHEN, CDR2 SYDVKM. The CDR3 spans 15 residues. Assay used: immunoSEQ multiplex PCR; TCRdb lists only in-frame clones, some missing. The table lists hundreds of thousands of clones, roughly 86% of them singletons. Individuals aged roughly 18 to 95 years were recruited from 24 US areas. Cohort 3 recovery required two negative PCRs, clearance, or symptom resolution. The TCR was taken from a woman between 45 and 60 years old who had recovered from COVID-19. The material sequenced was PBMCs or T cells enriched from blood (not recorded which). This chain uses TRBV28 with TRBJ2-7, with TRBD1 identical over 9 bases. The chain's CDR3 is CASSLPDRGTYEQYF. The DNA of the CDR3 is TGTGCCAGCAGTTTACCTGACAGGGGGACCTACGAGCAGTACTTC.